These T cell receptor beta chains were read from a single sample in a study of T cells in localized non-small cell lung cancer. Sequenced by immunoSEQ multiplex PCR; TCRdb stores in-frame clones only, minus some. Here the sample spans 2,000 or so clones, about 25% being singletons. This sample comprised lung tumor tissue, obtained before any cancer treatment. The origin of the receptors is a male donor aged 60 or older with stage III lung adenocarcinoma. Both conserved end residues are part of each CDR3. A D gene is named only where the DNA matches it firmly. Size is stated for part of the rows, as once, few or many counts, or as a class when the clone is expanded.

CDR3aa: CASSRSSDPGELFF
CDR3nt: TGTGCCAGTAGTAGATCCAGCGACCCCGGGGAGCTGTTTTTT
v_gene: TRBV19
d_gene: .
abundance: .
j_gene: TRBJ2-2

CDR3aa: CASSLEVMTDTQYF
CDR3nt: TGCGCCAGCAGCTTGGAAGTGATGACAGATACGCAGTATTTT
v_gene: TRBV5-1
d_gene: .
abundance: few
j_gene: TRBJ2-3

CDR3aa: CASSTTRTGGYTF
CDR3nt: TGTGCCAGCAGCACGACTAGGACAGGGGGGTACACCTTC
v_gene: TRBV6-8
d_gene: TRBD1
abundance: large
j_gene: TRBJ1-2

CDR3aa: CSVRAGGRDEQYF
CDR3nt: TGCAGCGTGAGAGCGGGAGGGAGGGACGAGCAGTACTTC
v_gene: TRBV29-1
d_gene: TRBD2
abundance: .
j_gene: TRBJ2-7

CDR3aa: CASMPGQGGTKNIQYF
CDR3nt: TGTGCCAGTATGCCGGGACAGGGGGGGACCAAAAACATTCAGTACTTC
v_gene: TRBV19
d_gene: TRBD1
abundance: few
j_gene: TRBJ2-4

CDR3aa: CASSLGTALYEQYF
CDR3nt: TGTGCCAGCAGCCTCGGGACAGCCCTCTACGAGCAGTACTTC
v_gene: TRBV11-3
d_gene: TRBD1
abundance: large
j_gene: TRBJ2-7

CDR3aa: CASSVKDSYNQPQHF
CDR3nt: TGTGCCAGTAGTGTTAAAGACAGCTACAATCAGCCCCAGCATTTT
v_gene: TRBV19
d_gene: .
abundance: .
j_gene: TRBJ1-5

CDR3aa: CAISDRGGGSPDTQYF
CDR3nt: TGTGCCATCAGTGACCGAGGTGGCGGGAGCCCAGATACGCAGTATTTT
v_gene: TRBV10-3
d_gene: TRBD2
abundance: few
j_gene: TRBJ2-3

CDR3aa: CASSPDRGRGETQYF
CDR3nt: TGTGCCAGTAGCCCCGACAGGGGGCGAGGCGAGACCCAGTACTTC
v_gene: TRBV19
d_gene: TRBD1
abundance: .
j_gene: TRBJ2-5

CDR3aa: CASSRNEDTRTGELFF
CDR3nt: TGTGCCAGCTCACGTAATGAGGACACCCGAACCGGGGAGCTGTTTTTT
v_gene: TRBV18
d_gene: .
abundance: .
j_gene: TRBJ2-2

CDR3aa: CASSLEGATYEQYF
CDR3nt: TGCGCCAGCAGCTTGGAGGGGGCGACCTACGAGCAGTACTTC
v_gene: TRBV5-1
d_gene: TRBD1
abundance: .
j_gene: TRBJ2-7

CDR3aa: CASSPTGYEQYF
CDR3nt: TGTGCCAGCAGCCCGACAGGGTACGAGCAGTACTTC
v_gene: TRBV14
d_gene: TRBD1
abundance: few
j_gene: TRBJ2-7

CDR3aa: CASSTAAGPSGGDEQFF
CDR3nt: TGTGCCAGCAGCACGGCTGCCGGACCGTCGGGCGGCGATGAGCAGTTCTTC
v_gene: TRBV11-3
d_gene: .
abundance: .
j_gene: TRBJ2-1

CDR3aa: CASSPTIERENHNEQFF
CDR3nt: TGTGCCAGCTCACCCACCATCGAGCGGGAGAACCACAATGAGCAGTTCTTC
v_gene: TRBV18
d_gene: TRBD2
abundance: .
j_gene: TRBJ2-1

CDR3aa: CASRLAAPSYEQYF
CDR3nt: TGTGCCAGCAGACTAGCGGCACCCTCCTACGAGCAGTACTTC
v_gene: TRBV28
d_gene: TRBD2
abundance: .
j_gene: TRBJ2-7

CDR3aa: CASSAQIATGELFF
CDR3nt: TGTGCCAGCAGCGCCCAGATTGCCACCGGGGAGCTGTTTTTT
v_gene: TRBV9
d_gene: .
abundance: medium-sized
j_gene: TRBJ2-2

CDR3aa: CASSLWKGTGGLNSPLHF
CDR3nt: TGTGCCAGCAGTTTATGGAAGGGGACAGGAGGCTTAAATTCACCCCTCCACTTT
v_gene: TRBV28
d_gene: TRBD1
abundance: once
j_gene: TRBJ1-6

CDR3aa: CASTLGGLRETQYF
CDR3nt: TGTGCCAGCACCTTAGGGGGCCTTAGAGAGACCCAGTACTTC
v_gene: TRBV9
d_gene: TRBD1
abundance: few
j_gene: TRBJ2-5

CDR3aa: CASSPGTGWIGTDTQYF
CDR3nt: TGTGCCAGCTCCCCCGGGACTGGCTGGATCGGCACAGATACGCAGTATTTT
v_gene: TRBV18
d_gene: .
abundance: .
j_gene: TRBJ2-3

CDR3aa: CASSRPGQGNHEQYF
CDR3nt: TGTGCCAGCAGCCGCCCGGGACAGGGAAACCACGAGCAGTACTTC
v_gene: TRBV28
d_gene: TRBD1
abundance: once
j_gene: TRBJ2-7

CDR3aa: CASSTPSSGRNGELFF
CDR3nt: TGTGCCAGCAGTACCCCTTCTAGCGGGAGAAACGGGGAGCTGTTTTTT
v_gene: TRBV28
d_gene: TRBD2
abundance: .
j_gene: TRBJ2-2

CDR3aa: CASSQMTGTGKTQYF
CDR3nt: TGTGCCAGCAGTCAAATGACAGGCACGGGGAAGACCCAGTACTTC
v_gene: TRBV28
d_gene: .
abundance: .
j_gene: TRBJ2-5

CDR3aa: CASSVEGGGAGSDTQYF
CDR3nt: TGTGCCAGCAGCGTAGAGGGCGGGGGGGCCGGATCAGATACGCAGTATTTT
v_gene: TRBV2
d_gene: TRBD2
abundance: .
j_gene: TRBJ2-3